This TCR beta chain stems from a study of T cell responses to AZD1222 COVID-19 vaccine. About this clone: Its antigen is unknown.

The length of the CDR3 is 15 residues. Trimming took off 3 bases at V and 5 bases at J, with 13 bases between the two ends. Germline-derived CDR1 and CDR2 are KGHSH and LQKENI. Study results and caveats: Possibly, clonal diversity was underestimated; donors were largely white British and included more females. Baseline serology detected seropositivity in only five to seven AZD1222 recipients. Spike was spanned by vaccine-associated CD4 TCRs, which were dominant at 160-218 and 743-854.

This table comes from immunoSEQ multiplex PCR, and its TCRdb copy is limited to in-frame clones, with some not included. The sample carries over 150,000 clones, roughly 87% recorded once. The rearrangement joins TRBV18 to TRBJ1-4, with D hard to call. The sample in question was peripheral blood, obtained on day 0 of AZD1222 vaccination. This TCR was recovered from an adult in good health. The CDR3 is CASSPKGLSNEKLFF. The CDR3 nucleotides are TGTGCCAGCTCACCGAAAGGGTTATCGAATGAAAAACTGTTTTTT.